These 29 T cell receptor beta chains share one sample of origin, sequenced in a study of blood T cell repertoires in COVID-19. TCRdb's table, derived via immunoSEQ multiplex PCR, lists solely in-frame clones and lacks some. The data show just under 50,000 clones, about 88% seen once. Input material: peripheral blood. Source of these receptors: a human donor in a cohort sampled during active COVID-19.

The chain is built from TRBV29-1 and TRBJ2-5; 9 positions match TRBD1. This CDR3 spans 13 amino acids. V lost 7 bases to trimming and J lost 3 bases; unmatched junction nucleotides: 6. Germline V gives CDR1 SQVTM, CDR2 ANQGSEA. The CDR3 DNA sequence: TGCAGCGCAGACGGACAGGGGAAAGAGACCCAGTACTTC. Translated, it gives CSADGQGKETQYF.

The chain recombines TRBV6-5 with TRBJ2-7; TRBD2 is a possible D gene (5 bases). Germline V CDR1 and CDR2: MNHEY, SVGAGI. V was pared by 6 bases and J by 2 bases, with 11 bases between. CDR3 size: 13 residues. DNA of the CDR3: TGTGCCAGCAGGGACTGGCAAGCCTACGAGCAGTACTTC. Its protein product is CASRDWQAYEQYF.

V gene TRBV19 combines with J gene TRBJ1-2; 10 nucleotides line up with TRBD1. Trimming took 7 bases from V and 3 from J; bases not matched to a gene: 8. Germline assignment: CDR1 LNHDA and CDR2 SQIVND (reference sequence). The CDR3 runs to 15 residues. CDR3 amino acids: CASTTGTGDYYGYTF. CDR3 sequence (DNA): TGTGCCAGTACCACCGGGACAGGGGACTACTATGGCTACACCTTC.

The chain uses TRBV11-2 and TRBJ1-6, with D possibly being TRBD1 (5 bases). The CDR3 covers 13 residues. V was cut by 1 base and J by 13 bases, with 11 bases left in between. The germline V gene encodes CDR1 SGHAT and CDR2 FQNNGV. The CDR3 sequence: CASSLGIGGPLHF. The CDR3 DNA follows: TGTGCCAGCAGCTTAGGGATCGGGGGGCCCCTCCACTTT.

CDR3 sequence (DNA): TGCAGCGTTGGAGGTGGGAGGGCTGAAGCTTTCTTT. Translating gives CSVGGGRAEAFF. The chain is built from TRBV29-1 and TRBJ1-1; D not certain. CDR1 and CDR2 (germline): SQVTM, ANQGSEA. The CDR3 length is 12 residues. Trimming left V 4 bases short and J 6 bases short, with 12 bases between.

The chain couples TRBV11-3 to TRBJ2-3, with unresolved D. The V end lost 3 bases, the J end lost 3 bases, and 10 bases lay between the germline ends. In germline, CDR1 is SGHNT, CDR2 YENEEA. There are 14 residues in the CDR3. CDR3 nucleotide sequence: TGTGCCAGCAGCTTTACCGGCGGAACAGATACGCAGTATTTT. Protein product: CASSFTGGTDTQYF.

V gene TRBV27 combines with J gene TRBJ2-1; TRBD2 matches 9 bases. This CDR3 has 14 residues. Germline CDR1 and CDR2: MNHEY and SMNVEV (reference sequence). V trimming: 10 bases; J trimming: 4 bases; junction bases outside the gene matches: 8. The CDR3 DNA reads as TGTGCCACCCAAAGACTAGCGGTATACAATGAGCAGTTCTTC. Amino acid sequence: CATQRLAVYNEQFF.

The rearrangement joins TRBV6-5 to TRBJ2-1; 7 nucleotides agree with TRBD2. The J segment lost 2 bases and the V segment lost 2 bases, leaving 3 bases of the junction unmatched. CDR3 size: 15 residues. Germline V CDR1 and CDR2: MNHEY, SVGAGI. CDR3 DNA sequence: TGTGCCAGCAGTTACGGCGGGGGAACCTACAATGAGCAGTTCTTC. Amino acids: CASSYGGGTYNEQFF.

This clone was seen just once. The chain combines TRBV2 with TRBJ1-1; 12 nucleotides agree with TRBD1. J gave up 11 bases and V 0 bases, and 7 bases lay outside the gene matches. CDR1 SNHLY and CDR2 FYNNEI come from the germline V gene. This CDR3 is 15 amino acids long. The CDR3: CASSEAGTGGDGAFF. CDR3 DNA sequence: TGTGCCAGCAGTGAAGCGGGGACAGGGGGCGACGGGGCTTTCTTT.

This chain connects TRBV5-1 to TRBJ2-7; 7 nucleotides line up with TRBD1. CDR3 length equals 14 residues. Per germline, CDR1 SGHRS and CDR2 YFSETQ. The J segment lost 9 bases and the V segment lost 0 bases, leaving 9 bases of the junction unmatched. CDR3 protein: CASSLVGQARMQYF. Here the CDR3 DNA reads TGCGCCAGCAGCTTGGTTGGACAGGCTCGGATGCAGTACTTC. Full variable domain (rest looked up from reference TRBV5-1 and TRBJ2-7): KAGVTQTPRYLIKTRGQQVTLSCSPISGHRSVSWYQQTPGQGLQFLFEYFSETQRNKGNFPGRFSGRQFSNSRSEMNVSTLELGDSALYLCASSLVGQARMQYFGPGTRLTVT.

The V call is TRBV5-4, the J call TRBJ2-6; possible D gene TRBD2, 5 bases. This CDR3 spans 16 amino acids. Trimming shortened V by 2 bases and J by 1 base, and 10 bases separated the two germline ends. Germline lookup yields CDR1 SGHNT and CDR2 YYREEE (reference sequence). The CDR3 loop reads CASSFGGTSGANVLTF. As DNA, the CDR3 is TGTGCCAGCAGCTTTGGAGGCACATCTGGGGCCAACGTCCTGACTTTC.

The gene calls are TRBV19 and TRBJ1-1, with D uncertain. Trimming took 4 bases from V and 0 from J, leaving 6 bases between them. CDR3 length: 13 residues. The germline CDR1 and CDR2 sequences are LNHDA and SQIVND (reference sequence). The CDR3 DNA reads TGTGCCAGTAGTACGGGGATGAACACTGAAGCTTTCTTT. Encoded protein: CASSTGMNTEAFF.

The chain links TRBV7-6 to TRBJ2-3; 16 bases match TRBD2. Germline V gives CDR1 SGHVS, CDR2 FNYEAQ. The CDR3 extends over 19 amino acids. V dropped 5 bases and J dropped 2; count of bases not matched to a gene: 10. The CDR3 is CASSRAGTSGRAATDTQYF. The CDR3, as DNA: TGTGCCAGCAGCCGTGCCGGGACTAGCGGGAGGGCCGCCACAGATACGCAGTATTTT. Variable domain in full (rest from reference TRBV7-6 and TRBJ2-3): GAGVSQSPRYKVTKRGQDVALRCDPISGHVSLYWYRQALGQGPEFLTYFNYEAQQDKSGLPNDRFSAERPEGSISTLTIQRTEQRDSAMYRCASSRAGTSGRAATDTQYFGPGTRLTVL.

The gene calls are TRBV6-6 and TRBJ1-4; D not certain. Germline CDR1 and CDR2: MNHNY and SVGAGI (reference sequence). Trimming took 7 bases from V and 3 from J, leaving 6 bases between them. The CDR3 covers 12 residues. The CDR3 reads CASTSANEKLFF. The CDR3 DNA sequence: TGTGCCAGCACGTCGGCTAATGAAAAACTGTTTTTT.

CDR3 bases: TGTGCCAGCAGTCCTACTTTAACGGGAGGAAACGAGCAGTACTTC. Its protein is CASSPTLTGGNEQYF. The rearrangement uses TRBV28 and TRBJ2-7; 7 nucleotides align to TRBD2. The CDR3 covers 15 residues. J was trimmed by 5 bases and V by 5 bases; bases with no gene match: 12. The germline V gene encodes CDR1 MDHEN and CDR2 SYDVKM.

The chain joins TRBV4-1 to TRBJ2-7, with 9 nucleotides matching TRBD1. Germline CDR1 MGHRA, CDR2 YSYEKL. Trimming cost V 1 base and J 4 bases; bases outside gene matches: 8. The CDR3 extends over 16 amino acids. The CDR3 is CASSQATGGYQYEQYF. In DNA, the CDR3 is TGCGCCAGCAGCCAAGCTACAGGGGGCTACCAGTACGAGCAGTACTTC.

As DNA, the CDR3 is TGTGCCAGCACCCAGGACAGGGACAATGAGCAGTTCTTC. This codes for CASTQDRDNEQFF. The V gene is TRBV6-6, the J gene TRBJ2-1, with TRBD1 matching 8 bases. Germline CDR1 and CDR2: MNHNY and SVGAGI (reference sequence). V shed 7 bases and J 5 bases; nucleotides not matched to a gene: 4. CDR3 length equals 13 residues.

This chain joins TRBV29-1 and TRBJ2-2; 7 nucleotides agree with TRBD2. This CDR3 has 12 amino acids. Germline lookup yields CDR1 SQVTM and CDR2 ANQGSEA. V lost 5 bases to trimming and J lost 8 bases; unmatched junction nucleotides: 5. For the CDR3, the DNA is TGCAGCGTTAAGGAAGCGGGAGGGGAGCTGTTTTTT. It translates to CSVKEAGGELFF.

V gene TRBV10-3 combines with J gene TRBJ2-7; 9 bases agree with TRBD2. J lost 6 bases, V lost 2 bases, and 5 bases had no gene match. The CDR3 runs 14 residues. From germline, CDR1 is ENHRY and CDR2 SYGVKD. The CDR3 DNA is TGTGCCATCAGTGAGGTAGCGGGAGCGGTCGAGCAGTACTTC. Protein: CAISEVAGAVEQYF.

The CDR3 reads CASSPGPSETQYF. The CDR3 DNA sequence: TGTGCCAGCAGTCCGGGTCCCTCGGAGACCCAGTACTTC. The rearrangement links TRBV11-3 to TRBJ2-5; no clear D gene. CDR3 length: 13 residues. The germline V gene encodes CDR1 SGHNT and CDR2 YENEEA. Trimming pared 6 bases from V and 5 bases from J, leaving 13 bases between.

V gene TRBV11-2 combines with J gene TRBJ1-1; no reliable D call. V was clipped by 2 bases and J by 3 bases, with 10 bases between them. The CDR3 has 14 amino acids. Germline CDR1 SGHAT, CDR2 FQNNGV. CDR3 amino acids: CASSLMPGDTEAFF. The CDR3, as DNA: TGTGCCAGCAGCTTAATGCCCGGGGACACTGAAGCTTTCTTT.

This sequence joins TRBV15 and TRBJ2-3; 8 positions match TRBD1. The CDR3 runs to 15 residues. In germline, CDR1 is LNHNV, CDR2 YYDKDF (reference sequence). V shed 5 bases and J 4 bases; nucleotides not matched to a gene: 8. The CDR3 DNA reads TGTGCCACCAGCGGAACAGGGGGATTTTCAGATACGCAGTATTTT. Translated: CATSGTGGFSDTQYF. The variable domain in full, completed from reference TRBV15 and TRBJ2-3, reads DAMVIQNPRYQVTQFGKPVTLSCSQTLNHNVMYWYQQKSSQAPKLLFHYYDKDFNNEADTPDNFQSRRPNTSFCFLDIRSPGLGDTAMYLCATSGTGGFSDTQYFGPGTRLTVL.

J is TRBJ2-7 and V is TRBV6-5; maybe TRBD2 (6 bases). V dropped 6 bases and J dropped 4 bases, with 16 bases sitting between them. CDR1 MNHEY and CDR2 SVGAGI come from the germline V gene. The CDR3 runs 14 residues. The CDR3 nucleotides are TGTGCCAGCAGCCCCGAGGGCGGGAAGTACGAGCAGTACGTC. As protein: CASSPEGGKYEQYV.

This chain connects TRBV28 to TRBJ2-6; D is possibly TRBD1 (5 bases). V gave up 5 bases and J gave up 12 bases, with 11 bases separating them. Germline loops: CDR1 MDHEN, CDR2 SYDVKM. This CDR3 is built from 12 residues. CDR3: CASSRVGRVLTF. For the CDR3, the DNA is TGTGCCAGCAGTCGCGTGGGGCGCGTCCTGACTTTC.

This clone was found a few times. In DNA form, the CDR3 reads TGCGCCAGCAGCTTGGGACAGGGAGGTGGAAACACCATATATTTT. Residues: CASSLGQGGGNTIYF. The chain combines TRBV5-1 with TRBJ1-3, with 7 bases matching TRBD1. The CDR3 contains 15 residues. V lost 0 bases, J lost 3 bases, and 3 bases stayed unmatched. Germline V gene lookup returns CDR1 SGHRS and CDR2 YFSETQ.

The CDR3 coding sequence is TGTGCCTGGACAGCAGGACTGAGCGTTCGCGAGCAGTACTTC. Translation gives CAWTAGLSVREQYF. The V gene is TRBV30, the J gene TRBJ2-7, with TRBD2 as a possible D gene (5 bases). This CDR3 contains 14 residues. Deletions cut 4 bases from V and 6 bases from J, with 19 bases between. Germline-derived CDR1 and CDR2 are GTSNPN and SVGIG (reference sequence).

The chain employs TRBV9 and TRBJ2-1; TRBD2 agrees at 8 bases. Germline CDR1 is SGDLS and CDR2 is YYNGEE. The CDR3 extends over 16 amino acids. The V segment lost 2 bases and the J segment 5 bases; nucleotides outside the gene matches: 9. The CDR3 is CASSVLGGREDNEQFF. The CDR3 nucleotides read TGTGCCAGCAGCGTGCTGGGGGGGCGGGAGGACAATGAGCAGTTCTTC.

The chain recombines TRBV24-1 with TRBJ2-1; TRBD2 matches 12 bases. The trim removed 5 bases at V and 6 bases at J, leaving 13 bases unmatched. The CDR3 length is 18 residues. CDR1 KGHDR and CDR2 SFDVKD come from the germline V gene. In DNA, the CDR3 is TGTGCCACCAGTGCCATAAGGACTAGCGGGATCGGCGCCAATGAGCAGTTCTTC. Encoded protein: CATSAIRTSGIGANEQFF.

This clone came up once. The chain uses TRBV4-1 and TRBJ2-7; no firm D call. The CDR3 length is 13 residues. Germline values: CDR1 MGHRA, CDR2 YSYEKL. V lost 1 base and J 1 base, leaving 5 bases between the germline ends. The CDR3: CASSQAGSYEQYF. The CDR3 DNA reads as TGCGCCAGCAGCCAAGCGGGTTCCTACGAGCAGTACTTC.